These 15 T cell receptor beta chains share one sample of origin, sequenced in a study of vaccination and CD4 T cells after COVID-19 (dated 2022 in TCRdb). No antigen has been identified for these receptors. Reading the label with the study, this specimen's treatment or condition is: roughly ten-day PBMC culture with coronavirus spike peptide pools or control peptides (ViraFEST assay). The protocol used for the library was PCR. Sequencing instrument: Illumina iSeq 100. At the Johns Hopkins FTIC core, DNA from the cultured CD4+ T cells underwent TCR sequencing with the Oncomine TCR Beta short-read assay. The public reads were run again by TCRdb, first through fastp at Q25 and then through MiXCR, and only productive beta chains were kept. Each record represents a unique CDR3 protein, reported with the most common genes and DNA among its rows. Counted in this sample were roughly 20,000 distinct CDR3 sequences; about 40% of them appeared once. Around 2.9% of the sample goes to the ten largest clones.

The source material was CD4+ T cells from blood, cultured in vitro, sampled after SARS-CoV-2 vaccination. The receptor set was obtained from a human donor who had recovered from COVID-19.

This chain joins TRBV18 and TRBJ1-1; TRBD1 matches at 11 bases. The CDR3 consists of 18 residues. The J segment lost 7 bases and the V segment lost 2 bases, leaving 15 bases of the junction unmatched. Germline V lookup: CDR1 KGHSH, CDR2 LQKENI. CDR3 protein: CASSPSIGQGAKHGEAFF. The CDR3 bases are TGTGCCAGCTCACCAAGCATTGGACAGGGGGCGAAACATGGTGAAGCTTTCTTT.

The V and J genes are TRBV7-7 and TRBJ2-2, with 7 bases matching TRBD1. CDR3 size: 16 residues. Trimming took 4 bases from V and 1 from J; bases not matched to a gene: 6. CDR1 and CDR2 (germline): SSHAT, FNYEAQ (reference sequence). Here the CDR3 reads CASSSQQGRNTGELFF. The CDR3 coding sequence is TGTGCCAGCAGCTCACAACAGGGGAGGAACACCGGGGAGCTGTTTTTT.

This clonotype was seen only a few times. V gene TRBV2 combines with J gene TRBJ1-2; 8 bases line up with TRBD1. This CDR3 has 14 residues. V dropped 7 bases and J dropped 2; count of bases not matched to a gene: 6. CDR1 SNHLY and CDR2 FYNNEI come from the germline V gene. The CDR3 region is CASTDRGRNYGYTF. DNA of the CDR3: TGTGCCAGCACCGACAGGGGAAGGAACTATGGCTACACCTTC.

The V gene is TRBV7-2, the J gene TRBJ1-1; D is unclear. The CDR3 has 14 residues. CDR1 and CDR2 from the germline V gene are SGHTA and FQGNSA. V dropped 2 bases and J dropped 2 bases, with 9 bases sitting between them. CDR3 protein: CASSLSTYNTEAFF. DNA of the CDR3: TGTGCCAGCAGCTTAAGTACATATAACACTGAAGCTTTCTTT.

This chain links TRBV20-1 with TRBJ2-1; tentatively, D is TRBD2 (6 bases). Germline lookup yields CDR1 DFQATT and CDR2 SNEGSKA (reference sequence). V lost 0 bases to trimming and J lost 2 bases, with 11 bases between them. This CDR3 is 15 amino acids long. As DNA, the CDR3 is TGCAGTGCTAGAGATCGGAGGGGCACCTACAATGAGCAGTTCTTC. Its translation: CSARDRRGTYNEQFF.

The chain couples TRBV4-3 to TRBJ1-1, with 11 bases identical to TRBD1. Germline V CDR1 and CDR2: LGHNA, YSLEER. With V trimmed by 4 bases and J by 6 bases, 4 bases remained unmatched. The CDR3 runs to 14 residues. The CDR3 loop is CASSPGQGVAEAFF. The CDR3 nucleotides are TGCGCCAGCAGCCCGGGACAGGGGGTCGCTGAAGCTTTCTTT.

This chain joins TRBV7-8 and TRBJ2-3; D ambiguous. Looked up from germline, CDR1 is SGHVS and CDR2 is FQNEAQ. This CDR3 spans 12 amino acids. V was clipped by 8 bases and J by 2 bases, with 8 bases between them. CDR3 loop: CASGPSTDTQYF. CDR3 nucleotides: TGTGCCAGCGGGCCGTCCACAGATACGCAGTATTTT.

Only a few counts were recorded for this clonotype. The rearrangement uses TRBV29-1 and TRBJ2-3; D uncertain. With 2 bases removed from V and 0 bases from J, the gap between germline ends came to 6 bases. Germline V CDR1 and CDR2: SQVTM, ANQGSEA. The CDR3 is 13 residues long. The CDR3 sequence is CSVETVSTDTQYF. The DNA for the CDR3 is TGCAGCGTTGAAACAGTCAGCACAGATACGCAGTATTTT.

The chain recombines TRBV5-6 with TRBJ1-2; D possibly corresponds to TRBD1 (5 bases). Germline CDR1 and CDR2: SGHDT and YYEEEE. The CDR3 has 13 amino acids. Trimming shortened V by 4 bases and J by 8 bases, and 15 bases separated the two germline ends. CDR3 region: CASSVTGGSGYTF. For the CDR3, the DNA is TGTGCCAGCAGCGTGACCGGGGGTAGCGGCTACACCTTC.

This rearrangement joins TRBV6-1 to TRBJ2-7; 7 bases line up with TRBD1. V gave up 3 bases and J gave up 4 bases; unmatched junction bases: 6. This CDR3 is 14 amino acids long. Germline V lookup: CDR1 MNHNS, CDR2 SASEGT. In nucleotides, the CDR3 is TGTGCCAGCAGTGACCGGGACAGAGGGTACGAGCAGTACTTC. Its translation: CASSDRDRGYEQYF.

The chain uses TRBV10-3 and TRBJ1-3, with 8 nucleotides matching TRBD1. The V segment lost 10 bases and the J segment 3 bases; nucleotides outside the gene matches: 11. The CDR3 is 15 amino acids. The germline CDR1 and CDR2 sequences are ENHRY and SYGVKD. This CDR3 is CATEPGGSFGNTIYF. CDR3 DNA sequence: TGTGCCACTGAACCAGGGGGCTCTTTTGGAAACACCATATATTTT.

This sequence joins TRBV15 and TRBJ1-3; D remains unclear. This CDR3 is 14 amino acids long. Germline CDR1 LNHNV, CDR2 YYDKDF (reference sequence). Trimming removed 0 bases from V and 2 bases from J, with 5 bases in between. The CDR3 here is CATSREGTGNTIYF. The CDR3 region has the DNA TGTGCCACCAGCAGAGAAGGGACTGGAAACACCATATATTTT.

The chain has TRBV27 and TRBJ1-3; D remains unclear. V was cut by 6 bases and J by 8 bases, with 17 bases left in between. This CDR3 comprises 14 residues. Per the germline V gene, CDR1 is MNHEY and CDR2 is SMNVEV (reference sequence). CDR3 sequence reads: CASRQTSLTDTIYF. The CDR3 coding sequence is TGTGCCAGCAGACAGACCTCTCTTACGGACACCATATATTTT.

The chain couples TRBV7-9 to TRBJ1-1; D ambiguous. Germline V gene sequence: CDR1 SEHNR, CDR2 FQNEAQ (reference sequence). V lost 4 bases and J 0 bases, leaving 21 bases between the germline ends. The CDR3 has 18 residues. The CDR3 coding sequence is TGTGCCAGCAGCTCGACTCCCCCCACCTTAGACATGAACACTGAAGCTTTCTTT. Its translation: CASSSTPPTLDMNTEAFF.

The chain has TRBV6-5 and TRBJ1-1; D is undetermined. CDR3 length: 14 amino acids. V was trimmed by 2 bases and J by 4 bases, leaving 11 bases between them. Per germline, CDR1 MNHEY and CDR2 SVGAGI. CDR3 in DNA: TGTGCCAGCAGTTACAAGGGTTTAGGCACTGAAGCTTTCTTT. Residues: CASSYKGLGTEAFF.